These 11 T cell receptor beta chains came from one sample sequenced in a study of cytomegalovirus exposure and HLA in healthy donors. TCRdb keeps only in-frame clones here, not all; method: immunoSEQ multiplex PCR. This table holds fewer than 150,000 clones, about 80% found once. Sample: PBMCs. The source of these receptors is a man in his thirties or forties in good health and CMV-seropositive.

The rearrangement joins TRBV7-2 to TRBJ2-7; the match to TRBD1 covers 7 bases. Unmatched junction bases numbered 4, after V lost 0 bases and J lost 2 bases. Germline loops: CDR1 SGHTA, CDR2 FQGNSA. The CDR3 totals 15 residues. The CDR3 loop is CASSLAGTDPYEQYF. DNA for the CDR3: TGTGCCAGCAGCTTAGCCGGGACAGATCCCTACGAGCAGTACTTC. Based on the CDR3 plus reference TRBV7-2 and TRBJ2-7, the full variable domain is GAGVSQSPSNKVTEKGKDVELRCDPISGHTALYWYRQSLGQGLEFLIYFQGNSAPDKSGLPSDRFSAERTGGSVSTLTIQRTQQEDSAVYLCASSLAGTDPYEQYFGPGTRLTVT.

This rearrangement joins TRBV2 to TRBJ2-5; 7 positions match TRBD1. This CDR3 is built from 13 residues. The V and J ends lost 7 bases and 2 bases, in that order; junction bases with no gene match: 4. Germline loops: CDR1 SNHLY, CDR2 FYNNEI. The CDR3 region has the DNA TGTGCCAGCACCGGGACAGAACAAGAGACCCAGTACTTC. As protein: CASTGTEQETQYF.

This chain connects TRBV15 to TRBJ2-5, with 15 bases matching TRBD2. CDR3 length: 19 residues. V gave up 0 bases and J gave up 5 bases; unmatched junction bases: 10. Germline CDR1 reads LNHNV; CDR2 reads YYDKDF (reference sequence). In nucleotides, the CDR3 is TGTGCCACCAGCAGAGAACGGGGACTAGCGGGGGGCAAAGACGAGACCCAGTACTTC. Amino acid sequence: CATSRERGLAGGKDETQYF.

The chain has TRBV5-4 and TRBJ1-1; 7 positions match TRBD1. The J segment lost 3 bases and the V segment lost 4 bases, leaving 12 bases of the junction unmatched. The CDR3 totals 16 residues. The germline gives CDR1 SGHNT, CDR2 YYREEE (reference sequence). As DNA, the CDR3 is TGTGCCAGCAGCCCAAGTACCAGGGGGTTATACACTGAAGCTTTCTTT. Its translation: CASSPSTRGLYTEAFF.

The chain is built from TRBV7-6 and TRBJ1-5, with TRBD1 matching over 7 bases. V trimming: 4 bases; J trimming: 6 bases; junction bases outside the gene matches: 6. CDR3 length: 14 residues. Germline-derived CDR1 and CDR2 are SGHVS and FNYEAQ. CDR3 residues: CASSSRQGGQPQHF. CDR3 bases: TGTGCCAGCAGCTCCCGACAGGGAGGTCAGCCCCAGCATTTT.

This chain uses TRBV4-1 with TRBJ2-1; no firm D call. Trimming shortened V by 0 bases and J by 3 bases, and 18 bases separated the two germline ends. CDR1 is MGHRA and CDR2 is YSYEKL in the germline V gene. The length of the CDR3 is 18 residues. The CDR3 is CASSQDYGSRGLYNEQFF. The CDR3 nucleotides are TGCGCCAGCAGCCAAGATTACGGCTCGCGAGGCCTCTACAATGAGCAGTTCTTC.

CDR3 region: CASSANVAGYGYTF. The CDR3 DNA reads as TGTGCCAGCAGTGCCAACGTGGCTGGCTATGGCTACACCTTC. The rearrangement joins TRBV6-1 to TRBJ1-2; D is unclear. V gave up 4 bases and J gave up 4 bases, with 13 bases separating them. The CDR3 extends over 14 amino acids. CDR1 and CDR2 from the germline V gene are MNHNS and SASEGT.

The chain combines TRBV6-1 with TRBJ1-1; D unclear. The germline V gene encodes CDR1 MNHNS and CDR2 SASEGT. The CDR3 extends over 15 amino acids. The ends were cut back, 3 bases at V and 2 bases at J, with 13 bases in the middle. In DNA form, the CDR3 reads TGTGCCAGCAGTGAGTGGGCGCAGGCTAACACTGAAGCTTTCTTT. Translated, it gives CASSEWAQANTEAFF.

The J gene is TRBJ2-1, the V gene TRBV5-4; 9 bases fit TRBD1. V was clipped by 3 bases and J by 8 bases; unmatched bases: 9. The CDR3 is 15 residues long. The germline gives CDR1 SGHNT, CDR2 YYREEE (reference sequence). CDR3 residues: CASSSRDRAFHEQFF. The CDR3 bases are TGTGCCAGCAGCTCCCGGGACAGGGCATTCCATGAGCAGTTCTTC. The whole variable domain, remainder taken from reference TRBV5-4 and TRBJ2-1, is ETGVTQSPTHLIKTRGQQVTLRCSSQSGHNTVSWYQQALGQGPQFIFQYYREEENGRGNFPPRFSGLQFPNYSSELNVNALELDDSALYLCASSSRDRAFHEQFFGPGTRLTVL.

This rearrangement joins TRBV18 to TRBJ1-4; unclear D gene. V lost 6 bases, J lost 0 bases, and 8 bases lay in between. Germline lookup yields CDR1 KGHSH and CDR2 LQKENI. The CDR3 covers 14 residues. The CDR3, as DNA: TGTGCCAGCTCCCCGGTTGCAACTAATGAAAAACTGTTTTTT. The encoded protein is CASSPVATNEKLFF.

The genes are TRBV28 and TRBJ1-2; D not resolved. This CDR3 has 14 amino acids. Germline V gene lookup returns CDR1 MDHEN and CDR2 SYDVKM. V was pared by 3 bases and J by 6 bases, with 14 bases between. The CDR3 DNA sequence: TGTGCCAGCAGTTTGGAGGGAGTTGCTCATGGCTACACCTTC. The encoded protein is CASSLEGVAHGYTF.